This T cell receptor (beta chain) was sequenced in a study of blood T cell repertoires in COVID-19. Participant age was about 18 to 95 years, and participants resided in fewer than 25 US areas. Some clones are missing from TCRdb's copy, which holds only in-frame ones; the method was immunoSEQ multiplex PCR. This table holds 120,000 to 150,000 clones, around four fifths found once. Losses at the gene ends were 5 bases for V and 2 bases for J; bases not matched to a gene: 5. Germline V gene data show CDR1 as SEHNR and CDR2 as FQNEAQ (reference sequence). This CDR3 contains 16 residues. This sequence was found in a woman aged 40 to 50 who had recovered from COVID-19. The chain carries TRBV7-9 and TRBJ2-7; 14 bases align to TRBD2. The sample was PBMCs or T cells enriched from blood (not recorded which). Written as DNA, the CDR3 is TGTGCCAGCAGCGGACGGACTAGCGGGGGGACCTACGAGCAGTACTTC. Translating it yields CASSGRTSGGTYEQYF.